These T cell receptor beta chains were read from a single sample in a study of cytomegalovirus exposure and HLA in healthy donors. The protocol was immunoSEQ multiplex PCR, while the TCRdb copy is restricted to in-frame clones and leaves out a portion. Of about 130,000 clones detected, approximately 74% appear once; the ten largest clones hold 5.5% to 8.5%. The sequenced sample consisted of PBMCs. Every receptor here comes from a male donor in good health and CMV-seronegative. Both conserved end residues are part of each CDR3. A D gene is named only where the DNA matches it firmly. Not all rows give a size; the values are once, few, many and, for expanded clones, a class.

J gene | D gene | clone size | V gene | CDR3 length | CDR3 DNA | CDR3 protein
TRBJ2-3 | TRBD2 | . | TRBV5-1 | 20 | TGCGCCAGCAGCTTGTTGGTGACTAGCGGGTTGGGAGGGGAGGCAGATACGCAGTATTTT | CASSLLVTSGLGGEADTQYF
TRBJ2-7 | . | . | TRBV6-5 | 14 | TGTGCCAGCAGGCAAGCGACAGGACCCTACGAGCAGTACTTC | CASRQATGPYEQYF
TRBJ2-7 | TRBD2 | . | TRBV19 | 14 | TGTGCCAGCGGGGGGGGTCCCCCGTCCTACGAGCAGTACTTC | CASGGGPPSYEQYF
TRBJ2-2 | TRBD1 | . | TRBV5-1 | 14 | TGCGCCAGCAGCTCATTAACAGGGGCCGGGGAGCTGTTTTTT | CASSSLTGAGELFF
TRBJ1-1 | TRBD1 | once | TRBV15 | 15 | TGTGCCACCAGCAGAGATCGGGACAGTGGGACTGAAGCTTTCTTT | CATSRDRDSGTEAFF
TRBJ2-1 | TRBD2 | . | TRBV5-1 | 17 | TGCGCCAGCAGGGCCGGGACTAGCGGGAGGGCGTACAATGAGCAGTTCTTC | CASRAGTSGRAYNEQFF
TRBJ2-5 | . | . | TRBV7-9 | 14 | TGTGCCAGCAGCTTAGTACAGGGTCAAGAGACCCAGTACTTC | CASSLVQGQETQYF
TRBJ1-4 | TRBD1 | . | TRBV28 | 14 | TGTGCCAGCAGTTCAGGGGGCGGGAGTGAAAAACTGTTTTTT | CASSSGGGSEKLFF
TRBJ2-2 | TRBD1 | few | TRBV19 | 15 | TGTGCCAGTAGTATTCGGACAGGGGCCACCGGGGAGCTGTTTTTT | CASSIRTGATGELFF
TRBJ2-7 | TRBD2 | . | TRBV7-8 | 16 | TGTGCCAGCAGCCTAGCCGGGGCTAGCGGGATCTACGAGCAGTACTTC | CASSLAGASGIYEQYF
TRBJ2-5 | . | once | TRBV7-9 | 16 | TGTGCCAGCAGCTTTGGGCAAGCAGGGTTATTGGAGACCCAGTACTTC | CASSFGQAGLLETQYF
TRBJ1-5 | . | . | TRBV21-1 | 15 | TGTGCCAGCAGCCCAAGCGGAACAGTAGGTCAGCCCCAGCATTTT | CASSPSGTVGQPQHF
TRBJ1-6 | TRBD1 | . | TRBV18 | 19 | TGTGCCAGCTCACCAAAACGGTTACAGGGGATCCGTTTAGGTTCACCCCTCCACTTT | CASSPKRLQGIRLGSPLHF
TRBJ1-2 | . | . | TRBV12-2 | 12 | TGTGCAAGTCGCCGCCAGGTAAATGGCTACACCTTC | CASRRQVNGYTF
TRBJ1-1 | . | . | TRBV6-6 | 12 | TGTGCCAGCGCGACAGGTGGGACTGAAGCTTTCTTT | CASATGGTEAFF
TRBJ2-7 | . | . | TRBV4-3 | 13 | TGCGCCAGCAGCCAAGAGGCGGGGTCCGAGCAGTACTTC | CASSQEAGSEQYF
TRBJ2-7 | TRBD2 | . | TRBV27 | 12 | TGTGCCCAAAGCGGGAGGGCCTACGAGCAGTACTTC | CAQSGRAYEQYF
TRBJ2-5 | . | . | TRBV28 | 14 | TGTGCCAGCAGACCCACAGGGAGGGGAGAGACCCAGTACTTC | CASRPTGRGETQYF
TRBJ2-2 | . | . | TRBV28 | 14 | TGTGCCAGCAGTTCCGAGGGAGGCACCGGGGAGCTGTTTTTT | CASSSEGGTGELFF
TRBJ2-7 | TRBD1 | . | TRBV7-8 | 12 | TGTGCCAGCAGCCCAGGGGGCGACGAGCAGTACTTC | CASSPGGDEQYF
TRBJ1-1 | . | once | TRBV30 | 11 | TGTGCCTGGAGAGCGAACACTGAAGCTTTCTTT | CAWRANTEAFF
TRBJ1-4 | TRBD1 | . | TRBV4-1 | 14 | TGCGCCAGCAGCTTCCGGGACAGGCTTGCAAAACTGTTTTTT | CASSFRDRLAKLFF
TRBJ2-5 | . | once | TRBV7-7 | 15 | TGTGCTAGCAGCCCCAGGGGCGGGGACCAGGGGGAGCAGTACTTC | CASSPRGGDQGEQYF
TRBJ2-1 | . | . | TRBV6-1 | 14 | TGTGCCAGCAGTCCCGGGAGCTCCTACAATGAGCAGTTCTTC | CASSPGSSYNEQFF
TRBJ2-1 | TRBD1 | once | TRBV7-3 | 16 | TGTGCCAGCAGCTTAACGAGACAGGGGGTTCGAAATGAGCAGTTCTTC | CASSLTRQGVRNEQFF
TRBJ2-7 | TRBD2 | once | TRBV4-2 | 15 | TGTGCCAGCAGCCCCGAGGGACTAGCTTCCTACGAGCAGTACTTC | CASSPEGLASYEQYF
TRBJ1-2 | TRBD1 | . | TRBV9 | 12 | TGTGCCAGCAGCGGCGACAGGGGTTTGTACACCTTC | CASSGDRGLYTF
TRBJ2-7 | TRBD1 | . | TRBV23-1 | 14 | TGCGCCAGCAGTCCATCGGACAGGAACGGGGAGCAGTACTTC | CASSPSDRNGEQYF
TRBJ1-2 | TRBD1 | medium-sized | TRBV6-5 | 13 | TGTGCCAGCAGCTGGGACAGGGCGATTGGCTACACCTTC | CASSWDRAIGYTF
TRBJ2-3 | TRBD2 | once | TRBV5-1 | 16 | TGCGCCAGCAGCCAAAAGGTTCTAGCGGGAGATGATACGCAGTATTTT | CASSQKVLAGDDTQYF
TRBJ2-1 | . | . | TRBV9 | 16 | TGTGCCAGCAGTACCGCCGGGGTTCTAGCCTACAATGAGCAGTTCTTC | CASSTAGVLAYNEQFF
TRBJ1-2 | . | . | TRBV19 | 14 | TGTGCCAGTAGTATAGATGGACAGCCCTATGGCTACACCTTC | CASSIDGQPYGYTF
TRBJ1-4 | TRBD1 | . | TRBV7-9 | 17 | TGTGCCAGCAGCCAACCCGGACAGGGCTTGACTAATGAAAAACTGTTTTTT | CASSQPGQGLTNEKLFF
TRBJ2-1 | TRBD2 | . | TRBV11-2 | 16 | TGTGCCAGCAGCTTAGACCAGCGGGGATCCTACAATGAGCAGTTCTTC | CASSLDQRGSYNEQFF
TRBJ2-1 | TRBD2 | few | TRBV30 | 13 | TGTGCCGCTTCAATAGCGGGGGCCCCGATTTTGTTCTTC | CAASIAGAPILFF
TRBJ2-5 | . | . | TRBV7-2 | 15 | TGTGCCAGCATCCCCCAATGGCTGAACCAAGAGACCCAGTACTTC | CASIPQWLNQETQYF
TRBJ2-7 | TRBD2 | . | TRBV7-6 | 14 | TGTGCCAGCAGCCCAACTAGCGGCGCCTACGAGCAGTACTTC | CASSPTSGAYEQYF
TRBJ1-2 | . | few | TRBV19 | 10 | TGTGCCACCAACCGGGATGGCTACACCTTC | CATNRDGYTF
TRBJ1-3 | TRBD1 | once | TRBV9 | 19 | TGTGCCAGCAGCGCCCCTCACCTCGACAGGGGAGGCTCTGGAAACACCATATATTTT | CASSAPHLDRGGSGNTIYF
TRBJ1-2 | TRBD1 | . | TRBV28 | 14 | TGTGCCAGCAGACGAATGACAGGGGACTATGGCTACACCTTC | CASRRMTGDYGYTF
TRBJ2-1 | . | . | TRBV5-1 | 14 | TGCGCCAGCAGCCGGGCCCGGGACAACGATGAGCAGTTCTTC | CASSRARDNDEQFF
TRBJ1-6 | . | . | TRBV30 | 15 | TGTGCCTGGGGGACTTCGAGCTCCTATAATTCACCCCTCCACTTT | CAWGTSSSYNSPLHF
TRBJ2-7 | TRBD1 | . | TRBV27 | 12 | TGTGCCAGCAGTGTGACAGGGAACGAGCAGTACTTC | CASSVTGNEQYF
TRBJ2-1 | TRBD2 | . | TRBV7-9 | 15 | TGTGCCAGCAGACCGGGGGGGACCTCCTACAATGAGCAGTTCTTC | CASRPGGTSYNEQFF
TRBJ2-7 | TRBD1 | . | TRBV29-1 | 12 | TGCAGCGCCCGGGGACAGGCCTACGAGCAGTACTTC | CSARGQAYEQYF
TRBJ2-7 | . | . | TRBV5-1 | 17 | TGCGCCAGCAGCCCGGAGGTTGGGGGCAGGACGGCCTACGAGCAGTACTTC | CASSPEVGGRTAYEQYF
TRBJ2-3 | . | . | TRBV6-5 | 15 | TGTGCCAGCACCCTAGACCCCGGGATCACAGATACGCAGTATTTT | CASTLDPGITDTQYF